This is a list of T cell receptor beta chains from one sample in a study of blood T cell repertoires in COVID-19. Here immunoSEQ multiplex PCR was the method, and the copy in TCRdb shows in-frame clones only, minus some. The profile shows tens of thousands of clones, 82% of them singletons. The sample was peripheral blood. These receptors came from a woman between 55 and 75 years old with acute or convalescent COVID-19. The CDR3 runs from the conserved cysteine through the conserved F or W. D genes are given only for firm matches. The size entry is marked missing in some rows and otherwise reads once, few, many or a size class.

abundance | d_gene | len | j_gene | v_gene | CDR3nt | CDR3aa
NA | NA | 15 | TRBJ2-3 | TRBV5-1 | TGCGCCAGCAGCTGGACCGGGACACGCACAGATACGCAGTATTTT | CASSWTGTRTDTQYF
NA | TRBD2 | 14 | TRBJ2-2 | TRBV7-8 | TGTGCCAGCAGCTCGCGCCTAGCGGGCGGGGAGCTGTTTTTT | CASSSRLAGGELFF
once | TRBD1 | 15 | TRBJ1-1 | TRBV6-5 | TGTGCCAGCAGTCAGCCGGGGACAGGGAACACTGAAGCTTTCTTT | CASSQPGTGNTEAFF
NA | NA | 13 | TRBJ2-1 | TRBV6-1 | TGTGCCAGCAGTTTAGGTTGGGGCCCTTTGTGGTTCTTC | CASSLGWGPLWFF
NA | NA | 17 | TRBJ1-1 | TRBV4-2 | TGTGCCAGCAGCCAAGGACTGGGGGCAGGGACGAACACTGAAGCTTTCTTT | CASSQGLGAGTNTEAFF
few | TRBD2 | 16 | TRBJ2-1 | TRBV7-9 | TGTGCCAGCAGCACGGGACTAGCGGGAGGGCTAAATGAGCAGTTCTTC | CASSTGLAGGLNEQFF
NA | NA | 18 | TRBJ1-3 | TRBV18 | TGTGCCAGCTCACCACAAGGGGTGCGAGCAGTTGCTGGAAACACCATATATTTT | CASSPQGVRAVAGNTIYF
NA | NA | 13 | TRBJ1-4 | TRBV7-3 | TGTGCCAGCAGCTTAACAGTTGGAGAGAAACTGTTTTTT | CASSLTVGEKLFF
NA | NA | 14 | TRBJ1-2 | TRBV5-4 | TGTGCCAGCAGCTTGGCCGGTTCTAACTATGGCTACACCTTC | CASSLAGSNYGYTF
NA | NA | 14 | TRBJ2-5 | TRBV5-1 | TGCGCCAGCAGACTCCGAGGCCCTAAAGAGACCCAGTACTTC | CASRLRGPKETQYF
NA | NA | 14 | TRBJ1-1 | TRBV5-1 | TGCGCCAGCAGCTTGGGGCAGGGGCACGCTGAAGCTTTCTTT | CASSLGQGHAEAFF
NA | TRBD2 | 15 | TRBJ2-5 | TRBV6-5 | TGTGCCAGCAGTAGACTAGCGGGGACCAAAGAGACCCAGTACTTC | CASSRLAGTKETQYF
NA | TRBD2 | 18 | TRBJ2-7 | TRBV4-1 | TGCGCCAGCAGCGCACAGCCCGTACTAGCGGGGGGGCGGTACGAGCAGTACTTC | CASSAQPVLAGGRYEQYF
few | NA | 16 | TRBJ1-1 | TRBV6-2/TRBV6-3 | TGTGCCAGCAGTTACTCGAGTCGGGGATTTATGACTGAAGCTTTCTTT | CASSYSSRGFMTEAFF
NA | NA | 15 | TRBJ1-4 | TRBV7-2 | TGTGCCAGCAGCTTAGCGCCGGCACCAGGGGAAAAACTGTTTTTT | CASSLAPAPGEKLFF
NA | NA | 13 | TRBJ1-2 | TRBV6-2/TRBV6-3 | TGTGCCAGCAGTTACAGGGGACTTTGGGGCTACACCTTC | CASSYRGLWGYTF
NA | NA | 13 | TRBJ2-1 | TRBV24-1 | TGTGCCACCAGCTCCCACGGGCAGGGGAGGCAGTTCTTC | CATSSHGQGRQFF
NA | TRBD2 | 16 | TRBJ2-1 | TRBV5-1 | TGCGCCAGCAGCTTGGTTAGCGGGAGCTCCTACAATGAGCAGTTCTTC | CASSLVSGSSYNEQFF
NA | NA | 12 | TRBJ2-3 | TRBV12-3/TRBV12-4 | TGTGCCAGCAGTTTACACACAGATACGCAGTATTTT | CASSLHTDTQYF
NA | NA | 11 | TRBJ2-3 | TRBV7-9 | TGTGCCAGCAGCTCTAGGGATACGCAGTATTTT | CASSSRDTQYF
NA | TRBD1 | 16 | TRBJ1-2 | TRBV7-3 | TGTGCCAGCAGCTTACAGGGGGGTATAGGGAAGGATGGCTACACCTTC | CASSLQGGIGKDGYTF
NA | TRBD2 | 15 | TRBJ2-2 | TRBV6-5 | TGTGCCAGCAGTTCAGCGGGGGCGGGTACCGGGGAGCTGTTTTTT | CASSSAGAGTGELFF
NA | NA | 15 | TRBJ2-2 | TRBV6-5 | TGTGCCAGCGCCCCACATCACATAAACACCGGGGAGCTGTTTTTT | CASAPHHINTGELFF